The 21 T cell receptor beta chains below all came from one sample that was sequenced in a study of radiation and T cells in renal cell carcinoma. As for time point: baseline pretreatment blood. Noted treatment: 15 Gy SBRT to primary tumor, nephrectomy 4 weeks later. The method was immunoSEQ multiplex PCR; TCRdb's version includes in-frame clones alone and lacks a portion of them. The sample lists 130,000 or so clones, less than 90% occurring once. Material: blood, obtained from a patient whose treatment included radiotherapy and nephrectomy. The receptors were sampled from a woman aged 50 to 65 with renal cell carcinoma.

The gene calls are TRBV6-7 and TRBJ1-1; 8 nucleotides align to TRBD1. TRBV6-7 is known as an ORF, though its function is uncertain. This CDR3 contains 16 residues. The ends lost 2 bases at V and 3 bases at J; junction bases unmatched: 8. The CDR3 DNA sequence: TGTGCCAGCAGTTACATCTCGGGACAGGAGCACACTGAAGCTTTCTTT. Translated, it gives CASSYISGQEHTEAFF.

V and J are TRBV6-5 and TRBJ1-3, with D maybe TRBD1 (5 bases). CDR1 and CDR2 from the germline V gene are MNHEY and SVGAGI. The ends were cut back, 0 bases at V and 7 bases at J, with 16 bases in the middle. This CDR3 is 16 amino acids long. This CDR3 is CASSYSGTGLGNTIYF. Written as DNA, the CDR3 is TGTGCCAGCAGTTACTCCGGGACGGGGCTGGGGAACACCATATATTTT.

The J gene is TRBJ2-7, the V gene TRBV30, with D possibly being TRBD2 (5 bases). The CDR3 consists of 14 residues. CDR1 is GTSNPN and CDR2 is SVGIG in the germline V gene (reference sequence). V lost 4 bases and J lost 5, with 18 bases in between. DNA of the CDR3: TGTGCCTGGACCCGGGATCTTAAGATCCACGAGCAGTACTTC. Protein: CAWTRDLKIHEQYF.

This clone was observed a few times. The chain is built from TRBV7-9 and TRBJ2-7; TRBD2 aligns across 7 bases. V trimming: 3 bases; J trimming: 4 bases; junction bases outside the gene matches: 9. Germline V lookup: CDR1 SEHNR, CDR2 FQNEAQ (reference sequence). The CDR3 length is 15 residues. The CDR3 DNA sequence: TGTGCCAGCAGCTTCCGCTCGACTAGCCGGTACGAGCAGTACTTC. Protein sequence: CASSFRSTSRYEQYF.

The rearrangement uses TRBV6-5 and TRBJ1-1, with no clear D. CDR3 length: 13 amino acids. The V end was cut by 7 bases, the J end by 1 base, with 10 bases between. The germline V gene has CDR1 MNHEY and CDR2 SVGAGI. CDR3 in amino acids: CASTGRENTEAFF. Written as DNA, the CDR3 is TGTGCCAGCACCGGAAGGGAGAACACTGAAGCTTTCTTT.

The chain links TRBV2 to TRBJ2-4, with 16 bases lining up with TRBD2. Germline CDR1 and CDR2: SNHLY and FYNNEI. Germline trimming cut 7 bases from V and 0 bases from J; bases unmatched to any gene: 3. The CDR3 length is 17 residues. The CDR3 region is CASTGLAGGLAKNIQYF. In DNA, the CDR3 is TGTGCCAGCACGGGACTAGCGGGGGGGCTAGCCAAAAACATTCAGTACTTC. Full variable domain (rest looked up from reference TRBV2 and TRBJ2-4): EPEVTQTPSHQVTQMGQEVILRCVPISNHLYFYWYRQILGQKVEFLVSFYNNEISEKSEIFDDQFSVERPDGSNFTLKIRSTKLEDSAMYFCASTGLAGGLAKNIQYFGAGTRLSVL.

The rearrangement joins TRBV9 to TRBJ2-2; D remains unclear. The CDR3 has 15 amino acids. Trimming took 3 bases from V and 0 from J, leaving 9 bases between them. CDR1 is SGDLS and CDR2 is YYNGEE in the germline V gene. In nucleotides, the CDR3 is TGTGCCAGCAGCGAAGAGCCGTCGAACACCGGGGAGCTGTTTTTT. Translation: CASSEEPSNTGELFF.

The J gene is TRBJ2-5, the V gene TRBV5-4; 11 bases match TRBD2. Germline CDR1 and CDR2: SGHNT and YYREEE (reference sequence). The CDR3 runs 15 residues. V was pared by 0 bases and J by 4 bases, with 2 bases of the junction left unmatched. The CDR3 is CASSLDSGGGETQYF. DNA for the CDR3: TGTGCCAGCAGCTTGGATAGCGGGGGGGGAGAGACCCAGTACTTC.

The J gene is TRBJ2-7, the V gene TRBV5-1; no reliable D call. Germline CDR1 SGHRS, CDR2 YFSETQ. Trimming left V 4 bases short and J 4 bases short, with 12 bases between. The CDR3 totals 13 residues. CDR3 residues: CASSAQQEYEQYF. The CDR3 region has the DNA TGCGCCAGCAGCGCACAACAAGAATACGAGCAGTACTTC.

V and J are TRBV28 and TRBJ1-5; D gene uncertain. This CDR3 comprises 16 residues. Per the germline V gene, CDR1 is MDHEN and CDR2 is SYDVKM. V lost 8 bases and J lost 3, with 20 bases in between. CDR3 in DNA: TGTGCCAGCCTGGTGGACTCTACACAAACCAATCAGCCCCAGCATTTT. Amino acids: CASLVDSTQTNQPQHF.

The chain recombines TRBV5-1 with TRBJ2-7, with a tentative D call TRBD1 (6 bases). Trimming removed 7 bases at V and 0 bases at J, with 11 bases between. The length of the CDR3 is 13 residues. The germline CDR1 and CDR2 sequences are SGHRS and YFSETQ. The CDR3 spells CASPGHRSYEQYF. CDR3 sequence (DNA): TGCGCCAGCCCGGGACACCGCTCCTACGAGCAGTACTTC. Supplemented by reference TRBV5-1 and TRBJ2-7, the full variable domain reads KAGVTQTPRYLIKTRGQQVTLSCSPISGHRSVSWYQQTPGQGLQFLFEYFSETQRNKGNFPGRFSGRQFSNSRSEMNVSTLELGDSALYLCASPGHRSYEQYFGPGTRLTVT.

The rearrangement links TRBV10-3 to TRBJ1-5; D unclear. The CDR3 has 13 amino acids. Germline CDR1 ENHRY, CDR2 SYGVKD. Trimming cost V 2 bases and J 5 bases, with 7 bases left between them. CDR3: CAISEGLDQPQHF. The DNA for the CDR3 is TGTGCCATCAGTGAGGGTTTAGATCAGCCCCAGCATTTT.

The chain joins TRBV19 to TRBJ1-1; D gene ambiguous. Germline CDR1 reads LNHDA; CDR2 reads SQIVND (reference sequence). The CDR3 sequence is 13 residues long. V lost 5 bases and J 1 base, leaving 8 bases between the germline ends. The CDR3 region is CASSFRENTEAFF. CDR3 bases: TGTGCCAGTAGTTTCCGAGAGAACACTGAAGCTTTCTTT.

The rearrangement uses TRBV7-2 and TRBJ2-1; 8 bases align to TRBD1. The J segment lost 5 bases and the V segment lost 1 base, leaving 4 bases of the junction unmatched. The CDR3 length is 15 residues. Per germline, CDR1 SGHTA and CDR2 FQGNSA. CDR3: CASSLVGTGNNEQFF. In DNA form, the CDR3 reads TGTGCCAGCAGCTTAGTCGGGACAGGCAACAATGAGCAGTTCTTC.

The V call is TRBV9, the J call TRBJ2-7, with a tentative D call TRBD2 (6 bases). CDR3 size: 15 residues. V dropped 4 bases and J dropped 5 bases, with 19 bases sitting between them. Germline CDR1 is SGDLS and CDR2 is YYNGEE. CDR3 nucleotide sequence: TGTGCCAGCAGCCCCGGAGGGCGGGGTCACCACGAGCAGTACTTC. This gives the protein CASSPGGRGHHEQYF.

The chain recombines TRBV7-2 with TRBJ2-3, with a weak D call TRBD2 (7 bases). CDR1 SGHTA and CDR2 FQGNSA come from the germline V gene. This CDR3 has 17 amino acids. The V gene lost 0 bases and the J gene lost 4 bases, with 17 bases spanning the gap. The CDR3 DNA reads as TGTGCCAGCAGCTTAGCGTCTGGGGGGGGCCGGGCAGATACGCAGTATTTT. It yields the protein CASSLASGGGRADTQYF.

The chain links TRBV6-5 to TRBJ2-7; 8 bases agree with TRBD1. This CDR3 region has 12 residues. The J segment lost 4 bases and the V segment lost 8 bases, leaving 4 bases of the junction unmatched. Looked up from germline, CDR1 is MNHEY and CDR2 is SVGAGI. In nucleotides, the CDR3 is TGTGCCAGCTCAAGGACAGGGTACGAGCAGTACTTC. This sequence encodes CASSRTGYEQYF.

The chain joins TRBV9 to TRBJ2-5; D call uncertain. Germline assignment: CDR1 SGDLS and CDR2 YYNGEE. Trimming took off 4 bases at V and 2 bases at J, with 6 bases between the two ends. The CDR3 extends over 12 amino acids. CDR3 DNA: TGTGCCAGCAGCCTTGCGCAAGAGACCCAGTACTTC. It translates to CASSLAQETQYF.

The rearrangement joins TRBV18 to TRBJ1-1; D is uncertain. The CDR3 loop spans 13 amino acids. Between the trimmed V and J ends, which lost 4 bases and 3 bases, there was a span of 9 bases. Germline values: CDR1 KGHSH, CDR2 LQKENI. CDR3 residues: CASSQGPYTEAFF. CDR3 DNA: TGTGCCAGCTCACAGGGTCCCTACACTGAAGCTTTCTTT. The full variable domain, with the rest looked up from reference TRBV18 and TRBJ1-1, is NAGVMQNPRHLVRRRGQEARLRCSPMKGHSHVYWYRQLPEEGLKFMVYLQKENIIDESGMPKERFSAEFPKEGPSILRIQQVVRGDSAAYFCASSQGPYTEAFFGQGTRLTVV.

The CDR3 protein is CASILKGAAGYTF. The DNA for the CDR3 is TGTGCCAGCATACTCAAGGGGGCTGCTGGCTACACCTTC. V and J are TRBV5-6 and TRBJ1-2; TRBD1 aligns across 7 bases. This CDR3 region has 13 residues. CDR1 and CDR2 from the germline V gene are SGHDT and YYEEEE. J was trimmed by 7 bases and V by 6 bases; bases with no gene match: 9.

V usage is TRBV7-2 and J usage is TRBJ1-2, with unresolved D. V was trimmed by 5 bases and J by 0 bases, leaving 7 bases between them. Germline V gene lookup returns CDR1 SGHTA and CDR2 FQGNSA. The CDR3 covers 13 residues. CDR3 sequence: CASSPRTNYGYTF. The CDR3, as DNA: TGTGCCAGCAGCCCCCGAACTAACTATGGCTACACCTTC.